This entry lists 9 T cell receptor beta chains sequenced from one sample in a study of T cell responses to AZD1222 COVID-19 vaccine. The protocol was immunoSEQ multiplex PCR, while the TCRdb copy is restricted to in-frame clones and leaves out a portion. The profile covers fewer than 200,000 clones, with approximately 94% appearing a single time and roughly 1.5% taken by the ten largest. Material: peripheral blood, obtained 28 days after the second AZD1222 dose. All receptors derive from an adult who received the AZD1222 COVID-19 vaccine.

In DNA, the CDR3 is TGTGCCAGCAGCCCTCGTTACTCCTCGTACAATGAGCAGTTCTTC. Translated: CASSPRYSSYNEQFF. The rearrangement uses TRBV9 and TRBJ2-1; D unresolved. Germline-derived CDR1 and CDR2 are SGDLS and YYNGEE. Trimming removed 4 bases from V and 4 bases from J, with 15 bases in between. The CDR3 is 15 amino acids.

This clone was observed a few times. The chain carries TRBV10-3 and TRBJ2-7, with 9 bases matching TRBD2. Germline lookup yields CDR1 ENHRY and CDR2 SYGVKD. The CDR3 has 14 residues. The V gene end was trimmed by 7 bases and the J gene end by 6 bases; junction bases not matched to a gene: 10. The CDR3 coding sequence is TGTGCCATCACGCCGGCGGGAGGGGCGGGCGAGCAGTACTTC. The encoded protein is CAITPAGGAGEQYF.

J is TRBJ2-1 and V is TRBV5-5; TRBD2 aligns across 8 bases. V shed 0 bases and J 8 bases; nucleotides not matched to a gene: 7. The CDR3 sequence is 15 residues long. The V gene's germline CDR1 is SGHKS and CDR2 YYEKEE (reference sequence). The CDR3 nucleotides are TGTGCCAGCAGCTTGGCGGGACTAGATCAACATGAGCAGTTCTTC. Translation: CASSLAGLDQHEQFF.

The rearrangement links TRBV19 to TRBJ2-1, with 8 bases fitting TRBD1. The CDR3 extends over 16 amino acids. V lost 5 bases to trimming and J lost 3 bases; unmatched junction nucleotides: 9. CDR1 LNHDA and CDR2 SQIVND come from the germline V gene (reference sequence). This CDR3 reads CASSPDDRGHYNEQFF. Written as DNA, the CDR3 is TGTGCCAGTAGTCCCGACGACAGGGGACACTACAATGAGCAGTTCTTC.

The chain uses TRBV7-2 and TRBJ1-4; TRBD1 might be the D (6 bases). Germline V CDR1 and CDR2: SGHTA, FQGNSA. The CDR3 is 14 residues long. Trimming took 6 bases from V and 8 from J, leaving 16 bases between them. Written as DNA, the CDR3 is TGTGCCAGCAGTTACAGGGCCCCTTGGGAAAAACTGTTTTTT. Translation: CASSYRAPWEKLFF.

The rearrangement links TRBV19 to TRBJ1-5; D is uncertain. Trimming pared 6 bases from V and 1 base from J, leaving 10 bases between. CDR1 LNHDA and CDR2 SQIVND come from the germline V gene (reference sequence). The CDR3 extends over 14 amino acids. This CDR3 is CASSWTLSNQPQHF. Here the CDR3 DNA reads TGTGCCAGTAGCTGGACTTTAAGCAATCAGCCCCAGCATTTT.

This clone was seen a single time. The V gene is TRBV20-1, the J gene TRBJ2-7; D is uncertain. From germline, CDR1 is DFQATT and CDR2 SNEGSKA (reference sequence). V lost 3 bases, J lost 5 bases, and 5 bases lay in between. The CDR3 extends over 10 amino acids. The CDR3 loop reads CSASGDEQYF. The CDR3 nucleotides read TGCAGTGCTAGTGGAGACGAGCAGTACTTC.

The V and J genes are TRBV4-2 and TRBJ1-5, with 7 positions matching TRBD1. V dropped 3 bases and J dropped 6; count of bases not matched to a gene: 14. The CDR3 has 17 amino acids. Germline V gene data show CDR1 as LGHNA and CDR2 as YNFKEQ. The chain's CDR3 is CASSQISGQVGGQPQHF. The DNA of the CDR3 is TGTGCCAGCAGCCAGATATCAGGACAGGTTGGCGGTCAGCCCCAGCATTTT.

CDR3 DNA: TGTGCCAGCAGCTCACAGGGTCTAGGGGTCCCCGGGGAGCTGTTTTTT. Protein sequence: CASSSQGLGVPGELFF. The genes are TRBV7-3 and TRBJ2-2, with D possibly TRBD1 on 6 matching bases. The CDR3 runs to 16 residues. Per the germline V gene, CDR1 is SGHTA and CDR2 is FQGTGA. Trimming stripped 4 bases from V and 6 bases from J, with 18 bases between.